The 16 T cell receptor beta chains below all came from one sample that was sequenced in a study of CD8 T cells in Susac syndrome (dated by TCRdb to the late 2010s). To prepare the library, the immunoSEQ multiplex PCR assay was applied. RNA was extracted with the RNeasy kit and roughly 0.45 to 1 ug was reverse transcribed using random hexamers. In TCRdb, the public reads were trimmed at Q25 with fastp and aligned with MiXCR, with productive beta chains retained. Under each unique CDR3 protein, matching rows form one entry showing the most common genes and DNA. This sample has over 140,000 distinct CDR3 sequences in its table, and 95% of those were observed once. The ten largest make up more than 0.11% of the sample. Sequencing input: CD4+ T cells from PBMCs. The receptors derive from a human donor with Susac syndrome.

The V gene is TRBV20-1, the J gene TRBJ2-1; possibly TRBD2 for D (7 bases). The CDR3 covers 15 residues. V was clipped by 3 bases and J by 4 bases, with 16 bases between them. CDR1 and CDR2 from the germline V gene are DFQATT and SNEGSKA (reference sequence). The CDR3 DNA is TGCAGTGCTAGCCCGGGGGGCGGGGTATACAATGAGCAGTTCTTC. Its translation: CSASPGGGVYNEQFF.

The chain links TRBV29-1 to TRBJ1-2, with a tentative D call TRBD1 (5 bases). Germline V lookup: CDR1 SQVTM, CDR2 ANQGSEA. This CDR3 has 12 amino acids. Trimming took 7 bases from V and 8 from J, leaving 17 bases between them. The CDR3 here is CSDSSGGRGYTF. DNA for the CDR3: TGCAGCGATTCATCGGGGGGAAGGGGCTACACCTTC.

This chain joins TRBV12-3 or TRBV12-4 and TRBJ1-1, with a possible D match to TRBD1 (6 bases). The V end was cut by 5 bases, the J end by 6 bases, with 22 bases between. The length of the CDR3 is 16 residues. The CDR3 protein is CASSPVVAGVGAEAFF. The CDR3 nucleotides read TGTGCCAGCAGTCCCGTGGTGGCAGGGGTTGGTGCTGAAGCTTTCTTT.

This clonotype was detected only once. V and J are TRBV9 and TRBJ2-2; D possibly corresponds to TRBD1 (6 bases). Between the trimmed V and J ends, which lost 0 bases and 1 base, there was a span of 10 bases. The CDR3 is made up of 16 amino acids. Germline V lookup: CDR1 SGDLS, CDR2 YYNGEE. CDR3 nucleotide sequence: TGTGCCAGCAGCGTAGGGGGACAACTGAACACCGGGGAGCTGTTTTTT. Amino acids: CASSVGGQLNTGELFF. Full variable domain (outside the CDR3, taken from reference TRBV9 and TRBJ2-2): DSGVTQTPKHLITATGQRVTLRCSPRSGDLSVYWYQQSLDQGLQFLIQYYNGEERAKGNILERFSAQQFPDLHSELNLSSLELGDSALYFCASSVGGQLNTGELFFGEGSRLTVL.

The CDR3 here is CAWTSTATGELFF. CDR3 in DNA: TGTGCCTGGACCTCGACGGCCACCGGGGAGCTGTTTTTT. The chain is built from TRBV30 and TRBJ2-2; no clear D. Trimming took off 4 bases at V and 4 bases at J, with 10 bases between the two ends. This CDR3 is 13 amino acids long. The germline CDR1 and CDR2 sequences are GTSNPN and SVGIG (reference sequence).

The CDR3 coding sequence is TGCAGTGCCAAAGGACAGCTCTACGAGCAGTACTTC. Its translation is CSAKGQLYEQYF. V gene TRBV20-1 combines with J gene TRBJ2-7; weak D call: TRBD1 (6 bases). CDR3 length: 12 residues. Germline CDR1 and CDR2: DFQATT and SNEGSKA (reference sequence). The V end was cut by 6 bases, the J end by 3 bases, with 12 bases between.

The J gene is TRBJ2-1, the V gene TRBV30; unclear D gene. This CDR3 has 11 residues. Germline lookup yields CDR1 GTSNPN and CDR2 SVGIG (reference sequence). V was cut by 5 bases and J by 9 bases, with 11 bases left in between. The CDR3, as DNA: TGTGCCTGGGGCCGGCGGCCTGAGCAGTTCTTC. Its protein is CAWGRRPEQFF.

The rearrangement uses TRBV30 and TRBJ2-1; TRBD2 is a possible D gene (6 bases). The CDR3 has 14 amino acids. The germline CDR1 and CDR2 sequences are GTSNPN and SVGIG (reference sequence). Between the trimmed V and J ends, which lost 5 bases and 4 bases, there was a span of 15 bases. Here the CDR3 reads CAWAAGTAYNEQFF. The CDR3 DNA is TGTGCCTGGGCGGCCGGGACTGCATACAATGAGCAGTTCTTC.

This clonotype has only one observation. The chain employs TRBV6-4 and TRBJ1-2; D is uncertain. The ends were cut back, 0 bases at V and 6 bases at J, with 11 bases in the middle. Germline CDR1 and CDR2: MRHNA and SNTAGT. This CDR3 contains 14 residues. CDR3 bases: TGTGCCAGCAGTGACTCGAGCCGCTTGAATGGCTACACCTTC. This codes for CASSDSSRLNGYTF.

This clonotype was seen just once. This chain joins TRBV20-1 and TRBJ2-3, with D perhaps matching TRBD2 (6 bases). The germline gives CDR1 DFQATT, CDR2 SNEGSKA (reference sequence). There are 14 residues in the CDR3. Deletions cut 1 base from V and 1 base from J, with 9 bases between. The CDR3 sequence: CSARAASGTDTQYF. The CDR3 region has the DNA TGCAGTGCTAGAGCGGCTAGCGGCACAGATACGCAGTATTTT.

The chain links TRBV20-1 to TRBJ1-2; D call uncertain. Trimming removed 5 bases from V and 5 bases from J, with 15 bases in between. Germline values: CDR1 DFQATT, CDR2 SNEGSKA (reference sequence). CDR3 size: 13 residues. CDR3 loop: CSAVRESLYGYTF. The DNA of the CDR3 is TGCAGTGCTGTCAGAGAGAGCCTATATGGCTACACCTTC.

The chain employs TRBV24-1 and TRBJ1-4, with D possibly being TRBD1 (6 bases). Trimming cost V 4 bases and J 4 bases, with 12 bases left between them. The CDR3 extends over 15 amino acids. CDR1 and CDR2 (germline): KGHDR, SFDVKD. The CDR3 is CATSDPTGDNEKLFF. CDR3 bases: TGTGCCACCAGTGACCCGACAGGAGATAATGAAAAACTGTTTTTT.

The chain carries TRBV20-1 and TRBJ1-2; no firm D call. With 5 bases removed from V and 3 bases from J, the gap between germline ends came to 7 bases. Per the germline V gene, CDR1 is DFQATT and CDR2 is SNEGSKA (reference sequence). This CDR3 comprises 11 residues. The CDR3 coding sequence is TGCAGTGCTCCGCTTGACTATGGCTACACCTTC. This translates into CSAPLDYGYTF.

In DNA form, the CDR3 reads TGTGCCAGCAGCCAAGCCGGGGCGGGATCGGGCAATGAGCAGTTCTTC. Encoded protein: CASSQAGAGSGNEQFF. The V and J genes are TRBV3-1 and TRBJ2-1, with a tentative D call TRBD2 (6 bases). This CDR3 is 16 amino acids long. CDR1 and CDR2 (germline): LGHDT, YNNKEL (reference sequence). Deletions cut 1 base from V and 6 bases from J, with 16 bases between.

This chain joins TRBV7-6 and TRBJ1-2; no clear D gene. Germline V gene sequence: CDR1 SGHVS, CDR2 FNYEAQ. The ends were cut back, 5 bases at V and 0 bases at J, with 16 bases in the middle. The CDR3 is 16 residues long. CDR3 sequence (DNA): TGTGCCAGCAGCCTTAGGGCAGGCTATACTAACTATGGCTACACCTTC. This translates into CASSLRAGYTNYGYTF. Complete variable domain (other parts from reference TRBV7-6 and TRBJ1-2): GAGVSQSPRYKVTKRGQDVALRCDPISGHVSLYWYRQALGQGPEFLTYFNYEAQQDKSGLPNDRFSAERPEGSISTLTIQRTEQRDSAMYRCASSLRAGYTNYGYTFGSGTRLTVV.

This rearrangement joins TRBV20-1 to TRBJ2-3; D may be TRBD2 (6 bases). Germline CDR1 DFQATT, CDR2 SNEGSKA (reference sequence). The germline V and J ends were trimmed by 5 bases and 0 bases, with 12 bases remaining between them. CDR3 size: 14 residues. The CDR3 loop reads CSAQPGLSTDTQYF. The CDR3 region has the DNA TGCAGTGCTCAACCGGGACTTAGCACAGATACGCAGTATTTT.